The clone carrying this T cell receptor (beta chain) is a singleton in its sample. Its target is not known. Naive CD8 cells lacked CD45RO, underwent positive selection for CCR7 and left out terminally differentiated effector memory CD45RA+ cells. These data come from a study of shared clonotypes between healthy human individuals. Study findings and constraints: Some naive CD4 clonotypes, roughly 5%, turned up in common across several donors.

The V gene lost 2 bases and the J gene lost 7 bases, with 11 bases spanning the gap. The CDR3 runs 14 residues. Germline loops: CDR1 KGHSH, CDR2 LQKENI. Sequencing used immunoSEQ multiplex PCR; TCRdb keeps in-frame clones, though not all of them. The sample lists some 2 million clones; roughly 94% were seen once. The V gene is TRBV18, the J gene TRBJ1-4; D gene unclear. This receptor was taken from a man aged 18-30 years in good health. Input material: naive CD8+ T cells sorted from blood. The CDR3 DNA reads TGTGCCAGCTCACCAACAAGTGGGAGTGAAAAACTGTTTTTT. Translating it yields CASSPTSGSEKLFF.